These T cell receptor beta chains were read from a single sample in a study of cytomegalovirus exposure and HLA in healthy donors. The data were produced by immunoSEQ multiplex PCR, yet TCRdb's version contains in-frame clones alone and is incomplete. The sample contains just over 150,000 clones, about three quarters of which appear only once. The sample comprised PBMCs. All receptors derive from a female donor in good health and CMV-seronegative. Both conserved end residues are part of each CDR3. A D gene is named only where the DNA matches it firmly. Size values are once, few and many counts, or a class for expanded clones, and some rows have none.

j_call v_call d_call clone_size cdr3_nt cdr3_aa
TRBJ2-7 TRBV19 TRBD1 . TGTGCCAGTAGTATAGAGGGGACAGCCGCCTACGAGCAGTACTTC CASSIEGTAAYEQYF
TRBJ2-7 TRBV5-6 . . TGTGCCAGCAGCTTGGAGGGGGACTACTACGAGCAGTACTTC CASSLEGDYYEQYF
TRBJ1-5 TRBV18 TRBD1 . TGTGCCAGCTCTATCGACAGGGGGGATCAGCCCCAGCATTTT CASSIDRGDQPQHF
TRBJ1-2 TRBV30 TRBD1 . TGTGCCTGGAGTTCGCGGACAGGGGGCTCCAACTATGGCTACACCTTC CAWSSRTGGSNYGYTF
TRBJ2-5 TRBV9 . . TGTGCCAGCAGCGTAGGGACTATAGCGGAGACCCAGTACTTC CASSVGTIAETQYF
TRBJ2-7 TRBV27 . . TGTGCCAGCAGCCATATGGGGAGGCTAACTAGGGATCCCTACGAGCAGTACTTC CASSHMGRLTRDPYEQYF
TRBJ2-7 TRBV5-1 . . TGCGCCAGCAGCTTGGACCCGGGGATCTCAAACGAGCAGTACTTC CASSLDPGISNEQYF
TRBJ2-7 TRBV5-6 . . TGTGCCAGCAGCTTGGGAGGAGGGGGGGGGCCCTACGAGCAGTACTTC CASSLGGGGGPYEQYF
TRBJ1-2 TRBV2 . . TGTGCCAGCAGTGCAGGGGATTATAACTATGGCTACACCTTC CASSAGDYNYGYTF
TRBJ2-1 TRBV13 . . TGTGCCAGCAATTTAGGGGTTAGCTCCTACAATGAGCAGTTCTTC CASNLGVSSYNEQFF
TRBJ1-1 TRBV18 TRBD1 . TGTGCCAGCTCACTACAGGGGGCGCGGACTGAAGCTTTCTTT CASSLQGARTEAFF
TRBJ2-1 TRBV5-1 . . TGCGCCAGCAGCTTGGTATTCGATGAGCAGTTCTTC CASSLVFDEQFF
TRBJ2-7 TRBV30 . few TGTGCCTGGAATGGGCAGAACTACGAGCAGTACTTC CAWNGQNYEQYF
TRBJ1-2 TRBV14 . few TGTGCCAGCAGCCAAGATTCGTTAAGGGGCCCTGAATATGGCTACACCTTC CASSQDSLRGPEYGYTF
TRBJ1-4 TRBV10-3 . . TGTGCCACCCGCCCGGGAAATGAAAAACTGTTTTTT CATRPGNEKLFF
TRBJ1-6 TRBV19 . . TGTGCCAGTAGTATAGGTCCGGATAATTCACCCCTCCACTTT CASSIGPDNSPLHF
TRBJ1-1 TRBV5-4 . . TGTGCCAGCAGCCCCCACCCTAGGGGGGGGAACACTGAAGCTTTCTTT CASSPHPRGGNTEAFF
TRBJ2-7 TRBV7-9 TRBD1 few TGTGCCAGCAGCTCCGGGACAGGGGGGTTCGAGCAGTACTTC CASSSGTGGFEQYF
TRBJ2-5 TRBV9 . . TGTGCCAGCAGCGTAGGGCAGCGGGAGACCCAGTACTTC CASSVGQRETQYF
TRBJ2-5 TRBV7-2 TRBD2 . TGTGCCAGCAGCCCCCGGGGTAGCGGGGTTGAGACCCAGTACTTC CASSPRGSGVETQYF
TRBJ1-3 TRBV9 . . TGTGCCAGCAGCGTAGGGCAGGGCTCTGGAAACACCATATATTTT CASSVGQGSGNTIYF
TRBJ1-2 TRBV11-2 . . TGTGCCAGCACCACTCCCGGCCGGAGACATGGCTACACCTTC CASTTPGRRHGYTF
TRBJ1-2 TRBV10-1 . . TGCGCCAGCACCGGAGTGGGGGGGTGGGGCAGGGAGGATGGCTACACCTTC CASTGVGGWGREDGYTF
TRBJ1-6 TRBV5-1 TRBD1 once TGCGCCAGCAGACCGGGACAGAAACACTCCTATAATTCACCCCTCCACTTT CASRPGQKHSYNSPLHF
TRBJ1-6 TRBV19 . . TGTGCCAGTACCCCGGGGAGGGGAGCGGATAATTCACCCCTCCACTTT CASTPGRGADNSPLHF
TRBJ2-2 TRBV7-2 TRBD2 few TGTGCCAGCAGCTCACCACCGGGACTAAACACCGGGGAGCTGTTTTTT CASSSPPGLNTGELFF
TRBJ1-5 TRBV5-1 . . TGCGCCAGCAGCTTGGAGGGGGGGCCCAATAATCAGCCCCAGCATTTT CASSLEGGPNNQPQHF
TRBJ1-2 TRBV19 TRBD1 few TGTGCCAGTAGTCTACAGGGGCGATATGGCTACACCTTC CASSLQGRYGYTF
TRBJ2-5 TRBV7-7 TRBD1 . TGTGCCAGCAGCCCAGGGGGACAGGGGGGAGAGACCCAGTACTTC CASSPGGQGGETQYF
TRBJ2-7 TRBV5-1 . . TGCGCCAGCAGCTTGGGGACCGGGGGAAGGGAGCAGTACTTC CASSLGTGGREQYF
TRBJ2-2 TRBV19 TRBD1 . TGTGCCAGCGGACAGGTTATCACCGGGGAGCTGTTTTTT CASGQVITGELFF
TRBJ2-3 TRBV10-2 . . TGCGCCAGCAGGCCGTCGGGTGTTACGCAGTATTTT CASRPSGVTQYF
TRBJ1-6 TRBV10-3 . . TGTGCCACTAGACGCGGGGGCGCCGACGTAAATTCACCCCTCCACTTT CATRRGGADVNSPLHF
TRBJ1-5 TRBV19 . . TGTGCCAGTAGCCGACTGGTCAATCAGCCCCAGCATTTT CASSRLVNQPQHF
TRBJ2-5 TRBV2 . . TGTGCCAGCAGTGAATACAGACAAGAGACCCGGTACTTC CASSEYRQETRYF
TRBJ2-1 TRBV4-1 TRBD2 . TGCGCCAGCAGCCCTCGACTAGCGGGAGCCCTGGGGAATGAGCAGTTCTTC CASSPRLAGALGNEQFF
TRBJ2-7 TRBV6-5 TRBD1 . TGTGCCAGCAGTTACTCGAAGGGACAGGGGCCCTACGAGCAGTACTTC CASSYSKGQGPYEQYF
TRBJ2-7 TRBV4-2 . . TGTGCCAGCAGCCAAGAGTTCTCGGGACGGGGGGCACTTTCCGAGCAGTACTTC CASSQEFSGRGALSEQYF
TRBJ2-1 TRBV2 TRBD1 once TGTGCCAGCAGTGACGACAGGGGCTCCTACAATGAGCAGTTCTTC CASSDDRGSYNEQFF
TRBJ1-1 TRBV10-3 . . TGTGCCACCAGGATGACAGGCATGAACACTGAAGCTTTCTTT CATRMTGMNTEAFF
TRBJ2-7 TRBV27 . . TGTGCCAGCAGTTTATTGGCCCCAGGATACGAGCAGTACTTC CASSLLAPGYEQYF
TRBJ1-5 TRBV27 . . TGTGCCAGCAGTTCGGAACAGGGTTATAGCAATCAGCCCCAGCATTTT CASSSEQGYSNQPQHF
TRBJ2-1 TRBV5-4 TRBD1 . TGTGCCAGCAGCCGAGCACTTCTTGACAGGGCCAACAATGAGCAGTTCTTC CASSRALLDRANNEQFF
TRBJ1-5 TRBV6-1 TRBD1 . TGTGCCAGCAGTGAATCGGTAACAGGGGGCTTTCAGCCCCAGCATTTT CASSESVTGGFQPQHF
TRBJ1-2 TRBV5-1 TRBD1 . TGCGCCAGCAGCGCGGGACAGGGGGTCCATGGCTACACCTTC CASSAGQGVHGYTF
TRBJ1-2 TRBV5-1 TRBD1 . TGCGCCAGCAGCTCCCAGGGACAGAACTATGGCTACACCTTC CASSSQGQNYGYTF
TRBJ1-2 TRBV25-1 TRBD1 . TGTGCCAGCAGTTACGGACAGGGGGATGGCTACACCTTC CASSYGQGDGYTF
TRBJ2-1 TRBV7-2 . . TGTGCCAGCCGACGTACAGCATCAAATTACAATGAGCAGTTCTTC CASRRTASNYNEQFF
TRBJ2-2 TRBV30 TRBD2 few TGTGCCTGGAGTGTTTTATCCGGGGGGTCCGGGGAGCTGTTTTTT CAWSVLSGGSGELFF
TRBJ1-1 TRBV5-4 TRBD1 . TGTGCCAGCAGCTGGGACAGGGGAAACACTGAAGCTTTCTTT CASSWDRGNTEAFF
TRBJ2-7 TRBV5-1 . . TGCGCCAGCAGCTGGAGGGACTCCTACGAGCAGTACTTC CASSWRDSYEQYF
TRBJ2-3 TRBV6-4 . . TGTGCCAGCAGCCCCAACAGAGGGGGAGAGGATACGCAGTATTTT CASSPNRGGEDTQYF
TRBJ1-5 TRBV6-5 . . TGTGCCAGCAGCCTGCAGGCTTATAGCAATCAGCCCCAGCATTTT CASSLQAYSNQPQHF
TRBJ2-7 TRBV27 . once TGTGCCAGCAGTCGGCCAGGGGGGACAGCAATCTCCTACGAGCAGTACTTC CASSRPGGTAISYEQYF
TRBJ1-2 TRBV5-6 . . TGTGCCAGCAGCTTGGCGCAGGGAACTAACTATGGCTACACCTTC CASSLAQGTNYGYTF
TRBJ2-7 TRBV5-4 . . TGTGCCAGCAGCTTGATCTCATTGAGCTCCTACGAGCAGTACTTC CASSLISLSSYEQYF
TRBJ2-7 TRBV5-1 TRBD2 . TGCGCCAGCAGCTTGTTGGGACTAGGCTACGAGCAGTACTTC CASSLLGLGYEQYF
TRBJ2-1 TRBV18 TRBD2 . TGTGCCAGCTCACAACCTCAGGGAGGGACCTACAATGAGCAGTTCTTC CASSQPQGGTYNEQFF
TRBJ1-1 TRBV2 TRBD1 many TGTGCCAGCAGTTTGGACAGGGGGAAAGCTTTCTTT CASSLDRGKAFF
TRBJ2-7 TRBV28 TRBD2 . TGTGCCAGTTGGACTAGCGGGGGGAGATGGGGAGTCGAGCAGTACTTC CASWTSGGRWGVEQYF